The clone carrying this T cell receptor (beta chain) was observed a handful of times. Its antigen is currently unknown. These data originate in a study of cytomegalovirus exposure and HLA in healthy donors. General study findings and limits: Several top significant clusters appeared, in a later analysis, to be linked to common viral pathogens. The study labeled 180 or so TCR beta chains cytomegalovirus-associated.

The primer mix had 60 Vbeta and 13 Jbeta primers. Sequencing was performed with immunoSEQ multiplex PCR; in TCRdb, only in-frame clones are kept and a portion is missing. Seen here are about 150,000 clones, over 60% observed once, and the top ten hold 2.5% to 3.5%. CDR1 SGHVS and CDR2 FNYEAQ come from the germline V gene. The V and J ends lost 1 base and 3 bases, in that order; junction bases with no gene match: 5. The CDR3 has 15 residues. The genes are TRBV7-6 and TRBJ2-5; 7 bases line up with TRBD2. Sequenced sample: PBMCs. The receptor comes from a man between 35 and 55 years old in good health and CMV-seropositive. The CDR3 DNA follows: TGTGCCAGCAGCTTAGTGGCGGGAGCGGAAGAGACCCAGTACTTC. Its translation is CASSLVAGAEETQYF.